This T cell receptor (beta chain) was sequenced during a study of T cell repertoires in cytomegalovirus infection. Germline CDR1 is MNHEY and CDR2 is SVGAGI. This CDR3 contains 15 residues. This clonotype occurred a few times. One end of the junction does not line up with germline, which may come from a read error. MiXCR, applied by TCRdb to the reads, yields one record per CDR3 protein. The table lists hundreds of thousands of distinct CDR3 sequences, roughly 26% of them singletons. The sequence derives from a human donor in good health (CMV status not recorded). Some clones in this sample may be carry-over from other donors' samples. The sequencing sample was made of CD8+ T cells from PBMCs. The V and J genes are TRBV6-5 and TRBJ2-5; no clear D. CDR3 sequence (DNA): TGTGCTAGCAGTCCGAGTAATGCGATACAAGAGACCCAGTACTTC. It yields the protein CASSPSNAIQETQYF.